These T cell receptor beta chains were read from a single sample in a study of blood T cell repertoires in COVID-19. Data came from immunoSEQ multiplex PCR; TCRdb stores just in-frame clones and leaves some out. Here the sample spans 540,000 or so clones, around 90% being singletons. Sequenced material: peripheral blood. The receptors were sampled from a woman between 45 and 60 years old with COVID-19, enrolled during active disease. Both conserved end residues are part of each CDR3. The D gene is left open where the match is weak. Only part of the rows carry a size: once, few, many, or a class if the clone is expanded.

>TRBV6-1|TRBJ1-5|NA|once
CASTEQGYSNQPQHF
TGTGCCAGCACTGAACAGGGTTATAGCAATCAGCCCCAGCATTTT
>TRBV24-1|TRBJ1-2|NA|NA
CATERDSEIYGYTF
TGTGCCACTGAGCGGGACTCCGAAATATATGGCTACACCTTC
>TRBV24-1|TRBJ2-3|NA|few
CATSVGQGLFDTQYF
TGTGCCACCAGTGTCGGACAGGGACTATTTGATACGCAGTATTTT
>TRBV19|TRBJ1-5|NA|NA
CASSIPQLQNNQPQHF
TGTGCCAGTAGTATCCCTCAGTTACAGAATAATCAGCCCCAGCATTTT
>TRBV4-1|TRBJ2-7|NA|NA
CASSQEFQGSQTGQYF
TGCGCCAGCAGCCAAGAATTTCAAGGCAGTCAAACGGGGCAGTACTTC
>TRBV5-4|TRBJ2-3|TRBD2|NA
CASSSRLAGGTDTQYF
TGTGCCAGCAGCTCGAGACTAGCGGGAGGCACAGATACGCAGTATTTT
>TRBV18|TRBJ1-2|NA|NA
CASSPLGGSGYTF
TGTGCCAGCTCACCATTGGGGGGATCGGGCTACACCTTC
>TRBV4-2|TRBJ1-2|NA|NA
CASSQAGRANYGYTF
TGTGCCAGCAGCCAGGCGGGGAGGGCTAACTATGGCTACACCTTC
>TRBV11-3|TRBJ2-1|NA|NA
CASSLSPSYNEQFF
TGTGCCAGCAGCTTATCACCCAGCTACAATGAGCAGTTCTTC
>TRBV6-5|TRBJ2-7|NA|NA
CASGEFYEQYF
TGTGCCAGCGGGGAGTTCTACGAGCAGTACTTC
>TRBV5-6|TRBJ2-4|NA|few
CASSLGGTKNIQYF
TGTGCCAGCAGCTTAGGGGGAACCAAAAACATTCAGTACTTC
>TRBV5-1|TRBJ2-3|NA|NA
CASSSDSRDTQYF
TGCGCCAGCAGCTCGGACAGCCGTGATACGCAGTATTTT
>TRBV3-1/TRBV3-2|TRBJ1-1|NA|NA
CASSQVPGGTEAFF
TGTGCCAGCAGCCAAGTGCCGGGAGGCACTGAAGCTTTCTTT
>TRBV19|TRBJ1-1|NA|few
CASREGRKNTEAFF
TGTGCCAGTAGGGAGGGGCGCAAGAACACTGAAGCTTTCTTT
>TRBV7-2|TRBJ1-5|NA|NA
CASSLARDMDKPQHF
TGTGCCAGCAGCTTAGCCCGGGACATGGACAAGCCCCAGCATTTT
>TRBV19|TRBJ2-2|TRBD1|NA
CASSTPQGTGLNTGELFF
TGTGCCAGTAGTACCCCTCAAGGGACAGGATTGAACACCGGGGAGCTGTTTTTT
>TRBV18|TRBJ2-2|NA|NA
CASSGRGANTGELFF
TGTGCCAGCTCAGGGCGGGGCGCGAACACCGGGGAGCTGTTTTTT
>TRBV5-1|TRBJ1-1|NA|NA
CASSLAGDTEAFF
TGCGCCAGCAGCTTGGCAGGCGACACTGAAGCTTTCTTT
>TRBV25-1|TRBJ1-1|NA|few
CASSDRGNTEAFF
TGTGCCAGCAGTGACCGGGGGAACACTGAAGCTTTCTTT
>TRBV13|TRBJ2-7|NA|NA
CASSPGQIYEQYF
TGTGCCAGCAGCCCTGGACAGATATACGAGCAGTACTTC
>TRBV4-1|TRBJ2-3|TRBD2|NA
CASSQIMNGGIDFPTDTQYF
TGCGCCAGCAGCCAAATCATGAACGGGGGGATCGACTTCCCAACAGATACGCAGTATTTT
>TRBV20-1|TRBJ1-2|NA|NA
CSAEGVNGYTF
TGCAGTGCGGAAGGGGTCAATGGCTACACCTTC
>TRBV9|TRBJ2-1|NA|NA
CASSSRAGEQFF
TGTGCCAGCAGCTCCAGGGCCGGTGAGCAGTTCTTC
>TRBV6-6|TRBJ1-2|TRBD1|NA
CASSRALGDRAFGYTF
TGTGCCAGCAGTCGAGCCTTAGGGGACAGGGCTTTTGGCTACACCTTC
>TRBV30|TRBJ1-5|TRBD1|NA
CAWSVSPPHTGGDQPQHF
TGTGCCTGGAGTGTATCCCCACCCCATACAGGGGGAGATCAGCCCCAGCATTTT
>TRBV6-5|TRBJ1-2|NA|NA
CASSYSRSRGGYTF
TGTGCCAGCAGTTACTCGAGATCTCGGGGAGGCTACACCTTC
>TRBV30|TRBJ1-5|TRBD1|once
CAWSTGGGQPQHF
TGTGCCTGGAGTACAGGGGGGGGTCAGCCCCAGCATTTT
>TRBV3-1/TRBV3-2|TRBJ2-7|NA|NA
CASSQEGTGSYEQYF
TGTGCCAGCAGCCAAGAAGGAACAGGCTCCTACGAGCAGTACTTC
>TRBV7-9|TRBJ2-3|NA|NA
CASSLAGGRTDTQYF
TGTGCCAGCAGCTTAGCGGGGGGGCGCACAGATACGCAGTATTTT
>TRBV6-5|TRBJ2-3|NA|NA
CASTNNRGITDTQYF
TGTGCCAGCACAAACAACCGGGGGATCACAGATACGCAGTATTTT
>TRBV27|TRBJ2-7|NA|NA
CASSSVGGTYEQYF
TGTGCCAGCAGTTCAGTCGGCGGGACCTACGAGCAGTACTTC
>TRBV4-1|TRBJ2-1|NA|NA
CASSLDRGLRNEQFF
TGCGCCAGCAGCCTGGATCGGGGACTTCGGAATGAGCAGTTCTTC
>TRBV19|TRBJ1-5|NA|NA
CASSIQGLDQPQHF
TGTGCCAGTAGTATTCAGGGTTTAGATCAGCCCCAGCATTTT
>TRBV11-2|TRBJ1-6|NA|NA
CASSFDLDFNSPLHF
TGTGCCAGCAGCTTCGACCTGGACTTCAATTCACCCCTCCACTTT
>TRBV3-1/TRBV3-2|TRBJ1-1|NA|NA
CATSRGVGDTEAFF
TGTGCCACCTCACGGGGGGTCGGGGACACTGAAGCTTTCTTT